These T cell receptor beta chains were read from a single sample in a study of cytotoxic CD8 clonotypes in ibrutinib-treated CLL. Assay: immunoSEQ multiplex PCR; the TCRdb copy retains only in-frame clones and omits some. This table holds 300,000 to 350,000 clones, roughly 80% found once. The sample in question was PBMCs, obtained before ibrutinib treatment. These TCRs come from a human donor with chronic lymphocytic leukemia. Each CDR3 is given with its conserved first and last residue. Each record gives: V gene, clone size, J gene, D gene, CDR3 DNA, CDR3 protein. The D gene is left open where the match is weak. Where a row states a size, it is once, few, many or the class of an expanded clone; other rows omit it.

TRBV2	NA	TRBJ2-7	TRBD1	TGTGCCAGCAGTGAGTTGACAGGGGCCTACGAGCAGTACTTC	CASSELTGAYEQYF
TRBV19	once	TRBJ2-7	TRBD2	TGTGCCAGTAGTAACGGGGACTACTCCTACGAGCAGTACTTC	CASSNGDYSYEQYF
TRBV5-1	NA	TRBJ2-5	NA	TGCGCCAGCAGCTTGGCAGGCAACCAAGAGACCCAGTACTTC	CASSLAGNQETQYF
TRBV9	NA	TRBJ2-7	NA	TGTGCCAGCAGCGTAGACCCAGCGCGCTCCTACGAGCAGTACTTC	CASSVDPARSYEQYF
TRBV19	NA	TRBJ2-3	TRBD2	TGTGCCAGTAGCAGGACTAGCGGGAGCGGCACAGATACGCAGTATTTT	CASSRTSGSGTDTQYF
TRBV6-1	NA	TRBJ2-2	TRBD2	TGTGCCAGCAGTGCGGCTAGCGGGAGGCAAAACACCGGGGAGCTGTTTTTT	CASSAASGRQNTGELFF
TRBV10-3	NA	TRBJ2-2	NA	TGTGCCGTGACCCACGAATTGAACACCGGGGAGCTGTTTTTT	CAVTHELNTGELFF
TRBV13	NA	TRBJ1-1	TRBD1	TGTGCCAGCAGCTTGGACAGGGAGTTCACTGAAGCTTTCTTT	CASSLDREFTEAFF
TRBV7-7	few	TRBJ2-7	NA	TGTGCCAGCAGCTTAGGATCGGTGGGGGACGAGCAGTACTTC	CASSLGSVGDEQYF
TRBV27	NA	TRBJ2-5	NA	TGTGCCAGCAGTTTATCCGGGGGGCTGGGGGAGACCCAGTACTTC	CASSLSGGLGETQYF
TRBV14	NA	TRBJ2-7	TRBD2	TGTGCCAGCAGCCAAGGGTCTAGCGGGGCCTACGAGCAGTACTTC	CASSQGSSGAYEQYF
TRBV28	NA	TRBJ2-4	TRBD2	TGTGCCAGCAGTTTATTAACTAGCGGGAGGGTCAAAAACATTCAGTACTTC	CASSLLTSGRVKNIQYF
TRBV7-9	NA	TRBJ2-7	NA	TGTGCCAGCAGCTCAACATCCTACGAGCAGTACTTC	CASSSTSYEQYF
TRBV5-1	NA	TRBJ1-2	NA	TGCGCCAGCAGCCCGGGGCGGGACTATGGCTACACCTTC	CASSPGRDYGYTF
TRBV6-5	NA	TRBJ1-1	NA	TGTGCCAGCAGGAGGGGAGGGAGCACTGAAGCTTTCTTT	CASRRGGSTEAFF
TRBV5-5	NA	TRBJ1-5	NA	TGTGCCAGCAGCTTGGTGTCGGGGCTCGGCAATCAGCCCCAGCATTTT	CASSLVSGLGNQPQHF
TRBV7-7	NA	TRBJ2-1	TRBD2	TGTGCTAGCAGCGCCGGGACTAGCAATGAGCAGTTCTTC	CASSAGTSNEQFF
TRBV18	NA	TRBJ2-2	NA	TGTGCCAGCTCACCCGTCAAGCAGGGCAGAACCGGGGAGCTGTTTTTT	CASSPVKQGRTGELFF
TRBV30	few	TRBJ2-7	TRBD1	TGTGCCTGGAGTGCAAGGACAGGGGGGTACGAGCAGTACTTC	CAWSARTGGYEQYF
TRBV9	NA	TRBJ2-2	TRBD1	TGTGCCAGCAGCGTTGATTGGGACAGCCTAAACACCGGGGAGCTGTTTTTT	CASSVDWDSLNTGELFF
TRBV2	NA	TRBJ2-7	NA	TGTGCCAGCAGTGTGAGGGCTCACGAGCAGTACTTC	CASSVRAHEQYF
TRBV27	NA	TRBJ2-5	NA	TGTGCCAGCAGTTTATCGACAGGCTACCTGGGGGAGACCCAGTACTTC	CASSLSTGYLGETQYF
TRBV7-9	NA	TRBJ2-2	NA	TGTGCCAGCAGCACCCGACAGGCTACGAACACCGGGGAGCTGTTTTTT	CASSTRQATNTGELFF